Below, 6 T cell receptor beta chains from the same sample are listed, as sequenced in a study of blood T cell repertoires in COVID-19. Method: immunoSEQ multiplex PCR; TCRdb's copy keeps in-frame clones and lacks some. The sample yields about 440,000 clones, approximately 89% seen once. The sequencing sample was made of peripheral blood. Every receptor here comes from a woman aged 45 to 65 with COVID-19, enrolled during active disease.

The chain links TRBV10-3 to TRBJ1-1; the D gene is possibly TRBD1 (6 bases). The CDR3 is 12 residues long. V lost 7 bases to trimming and J lost 1 base, with 7 bases between them. Germline loops: CDR1 ENHRY, CDR2 SYGVKD. CDR3 loop: CAITQGNTEAFF. CDR3 nucleotide sequence: TGTGCCATCACACAGGGGAACACTGAAGCTTTCTTT.

The V gene is TRBV5-1, the J gene TRBJ1-1; D is perhaps TRBD1 (6 bases). The V end lost 1 base, the J end lost 12 bases, and 13 bases lay between the germline ends. In germline, CDR1 is SGHRS, CDR2 YFSETQ. The CDR3 spans 12 residues. This chain's CDR3 is CASSLRQDVTFF. CDR3 sequence (DNA): TGCGCCAGCAGCTTGAGACAGGATGTGACTTTCTTT.

The chain has TRBV5-6 and TRBJ2-7, with D possibly matching TRBD2 (5 bases). Germline V lookup: CDR1 SGHDT, CDR2 YYEEEE. This CDR3 spans 15 amino acids. Trimming pared 0 bases from V and 2 bases from J, leaving 12 bases between. The CDR3 loop is CASSLDASGAYEQYF. CDR3 DNA sequence: TGTGCCAGCAGCTTGGACGCCAGCGGCGCCTACGAGCAGTACTTC.

The chain joins TRBV5-4 to TRBJ2-1; TRBD1 aligns across 8 bases. This CDR3 is 14 amino acids long. Trimming at V came to 4 bases and at J to 7 bases, leaving 7 bases not matched to a gene. Germline lookup yields CDR1 SGHNT and CDR2 YYREEE (reference sequence). The DNA of the CDR3 is TGTGCCAGCAGCCGCGCGGACAGGGTAAATGAGCAGTTCTTC. This translates into CASSRADRVNEQFF.

V is TRBV27 and J is TRBJ1-5; tentatively, D is TRBD1 (5 bases). Trimming left V 1 base short and J 0 bases short, with 7 bases between. The germline CDR1 and CDR2 sequences are MNHEY and SMNVEV (reference sequence). The CDR3 spans 15 residues. Here the CDR3 reads CASSLWQGSNQPQHF. The CDR3 DNA reads TGTGCCAGCAGTTTATGGCAGGGTAGCAATCAGCCCCAGCATTTT.

This chain links TRBV6-5 with TRBJ1-2; the D gene is possibly TRBD1 (6 bases). The germline V and J ends were trimmed by 7 bases and 1 base, with 13 bases remaining between them. Looked up from germline, CDR1 is MNHEY and CDR2 is SVGAGI. This CDR3 spans 14 amino acids. The CDR3: CASTLGQNNYGYTF. In nucleotides, the CDR3 is TGTGCCAGCACCCTAGGACAGAATAACTATGGCTACACCTTC.